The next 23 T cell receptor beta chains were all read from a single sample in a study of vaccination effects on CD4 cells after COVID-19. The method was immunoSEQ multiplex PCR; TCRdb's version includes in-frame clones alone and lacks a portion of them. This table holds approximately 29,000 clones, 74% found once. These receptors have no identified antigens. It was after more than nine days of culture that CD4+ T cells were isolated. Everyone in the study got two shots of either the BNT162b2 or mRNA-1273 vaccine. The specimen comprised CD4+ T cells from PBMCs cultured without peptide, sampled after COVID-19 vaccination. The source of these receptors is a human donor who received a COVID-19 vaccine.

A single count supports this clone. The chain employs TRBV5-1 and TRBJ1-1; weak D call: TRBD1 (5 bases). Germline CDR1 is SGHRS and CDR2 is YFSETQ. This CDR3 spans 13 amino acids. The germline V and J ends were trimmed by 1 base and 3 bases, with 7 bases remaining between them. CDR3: CASSLSGDTEAFF. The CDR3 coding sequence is TGCGCCAGCAGCTTGTCGGGGGACACTGAAGCTTTCTTT.

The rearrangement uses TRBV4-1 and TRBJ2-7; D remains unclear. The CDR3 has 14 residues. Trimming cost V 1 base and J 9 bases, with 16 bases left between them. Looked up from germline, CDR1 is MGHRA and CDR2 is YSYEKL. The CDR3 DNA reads TGCGCCAGCAGCCAAGTCTACGGCAGCATCGGGCAGTACTTC. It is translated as CASSQVYGSIGQYF.

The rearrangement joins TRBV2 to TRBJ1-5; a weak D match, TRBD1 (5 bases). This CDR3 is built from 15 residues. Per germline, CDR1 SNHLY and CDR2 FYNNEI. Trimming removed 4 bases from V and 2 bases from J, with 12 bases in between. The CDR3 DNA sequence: TGTGCCAGCAGTGTCGGCAGGGTGGGCAATCAGCCCCAGCATTTT. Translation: CASSVGRVGNQPQHF.

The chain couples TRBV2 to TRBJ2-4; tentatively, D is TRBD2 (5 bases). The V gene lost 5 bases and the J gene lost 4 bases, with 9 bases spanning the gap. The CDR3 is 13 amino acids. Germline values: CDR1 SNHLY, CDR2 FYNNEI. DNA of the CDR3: TGTGCCAGCAGTCTAGCTTTAAAAAACATTCAGTACTTC. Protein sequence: CASSLALKNIQYF.

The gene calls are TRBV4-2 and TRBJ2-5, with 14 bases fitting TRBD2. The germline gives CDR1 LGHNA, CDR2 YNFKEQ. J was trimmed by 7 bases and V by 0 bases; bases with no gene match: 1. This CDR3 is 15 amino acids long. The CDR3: CASSQDGLAGGTQYF. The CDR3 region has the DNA TGTGCCAGCAGCCAAGATGGACTAGCGGGGGGGACCCAGTACTTC.

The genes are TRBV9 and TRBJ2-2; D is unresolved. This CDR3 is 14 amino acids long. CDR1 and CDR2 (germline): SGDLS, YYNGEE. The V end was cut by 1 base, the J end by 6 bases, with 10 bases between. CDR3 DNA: TGTGCCAGCAGCGTAAGCTCCGTGGCCGGGGAGCTGTTTTTT. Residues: CASSVSSVAGELFF.

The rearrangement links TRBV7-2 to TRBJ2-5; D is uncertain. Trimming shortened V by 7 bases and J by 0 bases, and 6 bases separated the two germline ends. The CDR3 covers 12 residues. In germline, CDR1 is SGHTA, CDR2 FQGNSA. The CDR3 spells CASNRNQETQYF. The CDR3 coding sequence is TGTGCCAGCAACCGAAACCAAGAGACCCAGTACTTC. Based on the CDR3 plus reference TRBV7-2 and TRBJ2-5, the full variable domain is GAGVSQSPSNKVTEKGKDVELRCDPISGHTALYWYRQSLGQGLEFLIYFQGNSAPDKSGLPSDRFSAERTGGSVSTLTIQRTQQEDSAVYLCASNRNQETQYFGPGTRLLVL.

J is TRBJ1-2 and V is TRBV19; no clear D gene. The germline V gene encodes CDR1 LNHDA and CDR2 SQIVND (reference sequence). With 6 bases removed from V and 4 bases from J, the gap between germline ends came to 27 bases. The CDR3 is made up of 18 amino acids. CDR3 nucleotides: TGTGCCAGTAGCCAACTCGAGAAAGGGAACCCTAAAACCTATGGCTACACCTTC. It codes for CASSQLEKGNPKTYGYTF.

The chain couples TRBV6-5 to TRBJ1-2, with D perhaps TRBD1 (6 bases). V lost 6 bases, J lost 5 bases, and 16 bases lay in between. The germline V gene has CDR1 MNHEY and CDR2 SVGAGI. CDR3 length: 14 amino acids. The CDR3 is CASSLTGRGYGYTF. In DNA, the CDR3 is TGTGCCAGCAGCCTCACGGGCAGGGGTTATGGCTACACCTTC.

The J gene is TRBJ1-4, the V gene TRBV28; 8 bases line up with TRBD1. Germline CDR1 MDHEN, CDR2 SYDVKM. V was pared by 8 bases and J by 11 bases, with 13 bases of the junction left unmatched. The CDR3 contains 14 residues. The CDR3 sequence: CASGQGARGGKLFF. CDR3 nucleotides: TGTGCCAGCGGTCAGGGGGCGCGGGGTGGGAAACTGTTTTTT.

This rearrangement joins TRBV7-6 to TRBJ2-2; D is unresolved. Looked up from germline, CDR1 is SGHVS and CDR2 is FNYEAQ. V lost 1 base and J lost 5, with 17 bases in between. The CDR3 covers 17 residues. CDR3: CASSLESMRRTTGELFF. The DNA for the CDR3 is TGTGCCAGCAGCTTAGAATCCATGCGGCGTACAACCGGGGAGCTGTTTTTT. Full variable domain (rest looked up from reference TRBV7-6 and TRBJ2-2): GAGVSQSPRYKVTKRGQDVALRCDPISGHVSLYWYRQALGQGPEFLTYFNYEAQQDKSGLPNDRFSAERPEGSISTLTIQRTEQRDSAMYRCASSLESMRRTTGELFFGEGSRLTVL.

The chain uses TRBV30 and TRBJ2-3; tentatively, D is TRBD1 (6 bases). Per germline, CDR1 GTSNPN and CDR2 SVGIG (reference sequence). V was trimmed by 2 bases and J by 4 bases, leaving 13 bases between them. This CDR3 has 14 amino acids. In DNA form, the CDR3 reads TGTGCCTGGAGTAGGGACAACGTCGCAGATACGCAGTATTTT. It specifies CAWSRDNVADTQYF.

The CDR3, as DNA: TGTGCCAGCAGTTCCGTCCGGAGCTCCTATAATTCACCCCTCCACTTT. Its protein is CASSSVRSSYNSPLHF. V and J are TRBV25-1 and TRBJ1-6; D gene uncertain. V was pared by 5 bases and J by 0 bases, with 11 bases between. Germline CDR1 MGHDK, CDR2 SYGVNS. The CDR3 runs 16 residues.

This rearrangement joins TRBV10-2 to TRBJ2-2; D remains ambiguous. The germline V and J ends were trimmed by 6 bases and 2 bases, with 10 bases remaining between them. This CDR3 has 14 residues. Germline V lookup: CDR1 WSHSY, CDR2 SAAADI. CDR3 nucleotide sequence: TGCGCCAGCAGCCCCGCCAAAAACACCGGGGAGCTGTTTTTT. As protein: CASSPAKNTGELFF.

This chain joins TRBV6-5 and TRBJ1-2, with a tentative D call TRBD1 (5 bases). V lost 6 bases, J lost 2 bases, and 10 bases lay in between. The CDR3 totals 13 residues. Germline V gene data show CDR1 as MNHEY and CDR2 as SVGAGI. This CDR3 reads CASSRDQNYGYTF. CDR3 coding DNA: TGTGCCAGCAGCCGGGACCAGAACTATGGCTACACCTTC.

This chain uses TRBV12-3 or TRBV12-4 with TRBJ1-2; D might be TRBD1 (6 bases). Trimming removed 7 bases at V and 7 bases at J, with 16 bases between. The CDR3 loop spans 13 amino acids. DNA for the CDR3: TGTGCCAGCAACAATGGGGGCGCGGGTGGCTACACCTTC. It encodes CASNNGGAGGYTF.

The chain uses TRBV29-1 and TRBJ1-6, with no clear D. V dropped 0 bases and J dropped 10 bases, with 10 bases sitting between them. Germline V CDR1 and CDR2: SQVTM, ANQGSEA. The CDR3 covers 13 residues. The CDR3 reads CSVEEALGSPLHF. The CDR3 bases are TGCAGCGTTGAAGAGGCCCTGGGGTCACCCCTCCACTTT.

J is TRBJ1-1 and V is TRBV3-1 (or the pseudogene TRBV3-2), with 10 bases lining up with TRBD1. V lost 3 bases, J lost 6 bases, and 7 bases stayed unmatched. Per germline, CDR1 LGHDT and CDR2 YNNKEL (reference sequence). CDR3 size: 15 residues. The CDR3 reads CASSQGPGTGAEAFF. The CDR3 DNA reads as TGTGCCAGCAGCCAGGGTCCCGGGACAGGGGCTGAAGCTTTCTTT.

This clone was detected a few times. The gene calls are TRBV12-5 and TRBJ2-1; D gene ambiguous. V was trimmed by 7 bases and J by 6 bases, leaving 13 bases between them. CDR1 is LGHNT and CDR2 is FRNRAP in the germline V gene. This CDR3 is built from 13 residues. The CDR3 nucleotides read TGTGCTAGTGCCCGGTCAGGTGGCAATGAGCAGTTCTTC. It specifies CASARSGGNEQFF.

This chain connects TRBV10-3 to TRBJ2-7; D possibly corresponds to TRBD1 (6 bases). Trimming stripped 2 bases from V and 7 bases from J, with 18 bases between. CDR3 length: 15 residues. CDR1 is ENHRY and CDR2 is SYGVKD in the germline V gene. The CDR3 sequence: CAISEGSGARGEQYF. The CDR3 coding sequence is TGTGCCATCAGTGAGGGGTCAGGGGCCCGCGGGGAGCAGTACTTC.

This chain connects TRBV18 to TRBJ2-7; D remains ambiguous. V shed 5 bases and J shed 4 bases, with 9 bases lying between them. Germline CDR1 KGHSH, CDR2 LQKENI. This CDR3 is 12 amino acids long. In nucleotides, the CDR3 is TGTGCCAGCTCAACCCAGCAGTACGAGCAGTACTTC. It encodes CASSTQQYEQYF. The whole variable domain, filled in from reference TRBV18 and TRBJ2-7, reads NAGVMQNPRHLVRRRGQEARLRCSPMKGHSHVYWYRQLPEEGLKFMVYLQKENIIDESGMPKERFSAEFPKEGPSILRIQQVVRGDSAAYFCASSTQQYEQYFGPGTRLTVT.

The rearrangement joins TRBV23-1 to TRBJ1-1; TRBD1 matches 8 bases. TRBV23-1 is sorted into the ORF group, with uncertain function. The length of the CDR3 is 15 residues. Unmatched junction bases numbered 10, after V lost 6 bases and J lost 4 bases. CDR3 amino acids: CASSLYLQGGTEAFF. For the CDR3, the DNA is TGCGCCAGCAGCCTTTACTTACAGGGGGGCACTGAAGCTTTCTTT.

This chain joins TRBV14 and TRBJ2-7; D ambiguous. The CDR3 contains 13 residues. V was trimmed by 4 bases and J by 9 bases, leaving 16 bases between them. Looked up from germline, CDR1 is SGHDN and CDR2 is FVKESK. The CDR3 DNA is TGTGCCAGCAGCCTTGGACCCGCCCTAGGGCAGTACTTC. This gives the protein CASSLGPALGQYF.